Below are 2 T cell receptor beta chains sequenced from a single sample in a study of blood T cell repertoires in COVID-19. Generated by immunoSEQ multiplex PCR, the TCRdb table keeps only in-frame clones and is missing some. The sample lists approximately 74,000 clones, 85% to 90% occurring once. Sequenced input: peripheral blood. Receptor source: an elderly woman with active or convalescent COVID-19.

The chain couples TRBV6-5 to TRBJ1-5; D unresolved. This CDR3 is 15 amino acids long. Looked up from germline, CDR1 is MNHEY and CDR2 is SVGAGI. V was clipped by 7 bases and J by 2 bases, with 15 bases between them. The CDR3 protein is CASTRVRAGNQPQHF. For the CDR3, the DNA is TGTGCCAGCACTCGCGTGAGGGCAGGCAATCAGCCCCAGCATTTT.

In nucleotides, the CDR3 is TGTGCCAGCAGTTACTCGTGGGGGGACACTGAAGCTTTCTTT. Encoded protein: CASSYSWGDTEAFF. The V call is TRBV6-6, the J call TRBJ1-1, with D perhaps TRBD1 (5 bases). The V gene lost 0 bases and the J gene lost 3 bases, with 8 bases spanning the gap. Germline values: CDR1 MNHNY, CDR2 SVGAGI (reference sequence). The length of the CDR3 is 14 residues.